The present TCR beta chain was sequenced within a study of T cells in Graves' hyperthyroidism and ophthalmopathy. Study background: Peripheral blood specimens were obtained at initial diagnosis, prior to any treatment.

PBMCs were collected from a roughly 10 ml volume of fresh peripheral blood. Using RNA transcripts as the source, TCR beta CDR3 regions were amplified. An initial round of RT-PCR targeting the TCR CDR3 relied on the HTBI primer set. TCRdb passed the multiplex PCR reads through MiXCR, listing each CDR3 protein once. The sample has roughly 710,000 distinct CDR3 sequences; 35% are singletons. In this sample, this clonotype turned up once. The germline CDR1 and CDR2 sequences are SQVTM and ANQGSEA. V trimming: 2 bases; J trimming: 3 bases; junction bases outside the gene matches: 6. The CDR3 contains 15 residues.

This chain connects TRBV29-1 to TRBJ1-1; 10 nucleotides align to TRBD1. The TCR originated in a woman aged 40 to 50 with Graves' hyperthyroidism. Sequenced input: blood. The CDR3 sequence: CSVESTGGAYTEAFF. The CDR3 coding sequence is TGCAGCGTTGAATCGACAGGGGGCGCGTACACTGAAGCTTTCTTT.